These 15 T cell receptor beta chains were sequenced from one sample in a study of blood T cell repertoires in COVID-19. Method: immunoSEQ multiplex PCR; TCRdb's copy keeps in-frame clones and lacks some. The sample has fewer than 250,000 clones, 70% to 90% seen once. The sample consisted of peripheral blood. These TCRs come from a man younger than 40 with acute or convalescent COVID-19.

The chain carries TRBV30 and TRBJ2-7, with 7 nucleotides matching TRBD1. CDR1 and CDR2 (germline): GTSNPN, SVGIG (reference sequence). V gave up 4 bases and J gave up 4 bases; unmatched junction bases: 19. The CDR3 covers 17 residues. CDR3: CAWTWSPGTDVLYEQYF. As DNA, the CDR3 is TGTGCCTGGACTTGGTCCCCCGGGACAGATGTTTTATACGAGCAGTACTTC.

The J gene is TRBJ2-3, the V gene TRBV15, with D perhaps TRBD1 (5 bases). The CDR3 sequence is 15 residues long. Deletions cut 3 bases from V and 0 bases from J, with 10 bases between. Germline CDR1 LNHNV, CDR2 YYDKDF (reference sequence). CDR3 DNA: TGTGCCACCAGCAGGGGGCTGCAGAGCACAGATACGCAGTATTTT. This gives the protein CATSRGLQSTDTQYF.

This chain uses TRBV12-3 or TRBV12-4 with TRBJ2-7, with D maybe TRBD2 (6 bases). The germline V and J ends were trimmed by 8 bases and 4 bases, with 15 bases remaining between them. This CDR3 is 13 amino acids long. The CDR3 is CASRRDSRYEQYF. The CDR3 region has the DNA TGTGCCAGCCGCCGGGACTCCAGATACGAGCAGTACTTC.

V is TRBV19 and J is TRBJ2-2; TRBD1 might be the D (5 bases). Germline V gene sequence: CDR1 LNHDA, CDR2 SQIVND (reference sequence). The V gene lost 7 bases and the J gene lost 7 bases, with 16 bases spanning the gap. This CDR3 contains 14 residues. CDR3 protein: CASKKARVDGELFF. The DNA of the CDR3 is TGTGCCAGTAAGAAGGCCAGGGTGGACGGGGAGCTGTTTTTT.

The chain uses TRBV2 and TRBJ2-3; weak D call: TRBD1 (5 bases). Trimming removed 6 bases from V and 0 bases from J, with 13 bases in between. The CDR3 length is 15 residues. The germline CDR1 and CDR2 sequences are SNHLY and FYNNEI. CDR3 amino acids: CASRLQGVSTDTQYF. CDR3 sequence (DNA): TGTGCCAGCAGGCTTCAAGGGGTCAGCACAGATACGCAGTATTTT.

In DNA form, the CDR3 reads TGTGCCTGGTTTGGCAGGGGTTGGACTGAAGCTTTCTTT. Translating it yields CAWFGRGWTEAFF. This chain connects TRBV30 to TRBJ1-1; TRBD1 might be the D (6 bases). CDR1 and CDR2 from the germline V gene are GTSNPN and SVGIG (reference sequence). The germline V and J ends were trimmed by 5 bases and 5 bases, with 15 bases remaining between them. The CDR3 spans 13 residues. Complete variable domain (other parts from reference TRBV30 and TRBJ1-1): SQTIHQWPATLVQPVGSPLSLECTVEGTSNPNLYWYRQAAGRGLQLLFYSVGIGQISSEVPQNLSASRPQDRQFILSSKKLLLSDSGFYLCAWFGRGWTEAFFGQGTRLTVV.

The J gene is TRBJ2-7, the V gene TRBV7-9; 12 nucleotides agree with TRBD2. J lost 4 bases, V lost 4 bases, and 5 bases had no gene match. In germline, CDR1 is SEHNR, CDR2 FQNEAQ (reference sequence). This CDR3 has 15 residues. In DNA, the CDR3 is TGTGCCAGCAGCTCCGGACTAGCGGGAATTTACGAGCAGTACTTC. This gives the protein CASSSGLAGIYEQYF.

J is TRBJ1-2 and V is TRBV5-1; TRBD1 matches 9 bases. There are 15 residues in the CDR3. CDR1 and CDR2 from the germline V gene are SGHRS and YFSETQ. V dropped 1 base and J dropped 8; count of bases not matched to a gene: 9. CDR3 in DNA: TGCGCCAGCAGCTTGACAGGGGGCGCGTCTGAGGGCTACACCTTC. Amino acid sequence: CASSLTGGASEGYTF.

The chain carries TRBV5-1 and TRBJ2-5, with 10 bases that match TRBD2. This CDR3 comprises 15 residues. The junction had 6 bases not matched to a gene; V was cut back by 4 bases and J by 3 bases. Germline CDR1 and CDR2: SGHRS and YFSETQ. The CDR3 here is CASSSSGGVEETQYF. DNA of the CDR3: TGCGCCAGCAGCAGCAGCGGGGGGGTGGAAGAGACCCAGTACTTC.

This chain uses TRBV6-5 with TRBJ1-2; D call uncertain. The length of the CDR3 is 15 residues. Trimming left V 0 bases short and J 4 bases short, with 12 bases between. Germline CDR1 reads MNHEY; CDR2 reads SVGAGI. The CDR3 loop is CASSYSGGSIYGYTF. CDR3 DNA: TGTGCCAGCAGTTACTCAGGCGGATCGATCTATGGCTACACCTTC.

The rearrangement uses TRBV5-1 and TRBJ2-1; 10 nucleotides agree with TRBD2. The CDR3 totals 16 residues. The ends lost 5 bases at V and 0 bases at J; junction bases unmatched: 5. The germline V gene encodes CDR1 SGHRS and CDR2 YFSETQ. The CDR3 is CASRAGGRSSYNEQFF. CDR3 nucleotides: TGCGCCAGCAGAGCGGGAGGGCGAAGCTCCTACAATGAGCAGTTCTTC.

This clone was found a few times. This chain's CDR3 is CASSQGLSYGYTF. The CDR3 DNA reads as TGTGCCAGCTCACAGGGACTGAGCTATGGCTACACCTTC. The chain employs TRBV18 and TRBJ1-2; D possibly corresponds to TRBD1 (5 bases). CDR1 is KGHSH and CDR2 is LQKENI in the germline V gene. This CDR3 has 13 amino acids. V gave up 4 bases and J gave up 4 bases, with 10 bases separating them.

The gene calls are TRBV6-5 and TRBJ2-5; 10 bases agree with TRBD2. Germline values: CDR1 MNHEY, CDR2 SVGAGI. The length of the CDR3 is 14 residues. Unmatched junction bases numbered 5, after V lost 10 bases and J lost 0 bases. CDR3 sequence: CATGLAGDQETQYF. CDR3 in DNA: TGTGCCACTGGGCTAGCGGGGGACCAAGAGACCCAGTACTTC.

The chain uses TRBV30 and TRBJ1-1, with no clear D. Germline CDR1 and CDR2: GTSNPN and SVGIG (reference sequence). There are 13 residues in the CDR3. V was trimmed by 8 bases and J by 3 bases, leaving 16 bases between them. The CDR3 region has the DNA TGTGCCCGAGCCGGCAGGCCGGACACTGAAGCTTTCTTT. Amino acid sequence: CARAGRPDTEAFF.

This chain links TRBV7-9 with TRBJ2-1; 9 bases line up with TRBD1. Germline V gives CDR1 SEHNR, CDR2 FQNEAQ (reference sequence). Unmatched junction bases numbered 7, after V lost 1 base and J lost 3 bases. This CDR3 contains 17 residues. CDR3 nucleotide sequence: TGTGCCAGCAGCTTAGGATCTGGGACAGGGTTCTACAATGAGCAGTTCTTC. It yields the protein CASSLGSGTGFYNEQFF.